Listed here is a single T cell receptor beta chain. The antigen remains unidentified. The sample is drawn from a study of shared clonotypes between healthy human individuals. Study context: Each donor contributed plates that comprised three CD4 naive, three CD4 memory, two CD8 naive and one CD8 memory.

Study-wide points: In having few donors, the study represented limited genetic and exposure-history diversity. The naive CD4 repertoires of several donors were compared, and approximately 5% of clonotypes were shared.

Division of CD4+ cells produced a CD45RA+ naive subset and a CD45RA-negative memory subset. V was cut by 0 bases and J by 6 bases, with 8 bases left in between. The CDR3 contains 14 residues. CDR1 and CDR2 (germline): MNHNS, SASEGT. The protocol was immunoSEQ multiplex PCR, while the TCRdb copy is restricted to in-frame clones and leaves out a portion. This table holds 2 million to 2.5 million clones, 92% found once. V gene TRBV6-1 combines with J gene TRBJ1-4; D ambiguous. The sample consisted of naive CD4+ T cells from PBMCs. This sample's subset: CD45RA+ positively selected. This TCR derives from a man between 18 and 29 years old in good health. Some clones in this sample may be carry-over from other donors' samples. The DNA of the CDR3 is TGTGCCAGCAGTGAAGCCCTAGGTGATGAAAAACTGTTTTTT. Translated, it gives CASSEALGDEKLFF.